Described below is a single TCR beta chain sequence and its context. The antigen it recognizes is unknown. Within one base of it there is no much larger clone, and no base qualities were kept. TCRbeta CDR3 regions were amplified from genomic DNA using the immunoSEQ Assay, a bias-controlled multiplex PCR. The paper's data handling went like this. The number of nucleated cells in each sample was estimated from the amplification of reference gene primers within the assay. To quantify the absolute abundance of each unique TCRbeta CDR3 rearrangement, sequence reads were collapsed and filtered. For each sample, productive Simpson clonality was calculated by taking the square root of Simpson's diversity index across productive rearrangements. TCRdb limited this immuneACCESS table to in-frame rearrangements with V and J called. A share of clones is missing; checked studies link under half to unresolved V genes, and the rest is unexplained. V and J calls and clone size are as listed in that table; D and trimming were resolved from the DNA. The sample yields around 250,000 clones; about four fifths were counted once. Approximately 1.8% of the sample belongs to the ten largest clones.

Spanning cysteine to phenylalanine, the CDR3 consists of 15 amino acids. The DNA shown is the 45-base CDR3, in frame from base 1. From the germline V gene (reference sequence), CDR1 is DFQATT and CDR2 is SNEGSKA. V is pared back by 3 bases and J by 2 bases, with 15 bases lying between the germline termini. The data are from a study of blood T cell repertoires in COVID-19 (dated by TCRdb to the early 2020s). About the full investigation: Samples covering the acute and convalescent phases of COVID-19 were provided by collaborators in the United States, Italy and Spain. Where available, HLA class I and class II types were obtained from metadata supplied by the sample provider rather than from assay-based typing. The repertoires were made available in a free public database intended to serve as a resource for research on the immune response to SARS-CoV-2. The samples were drawn from two sources: the first 160 participants of the ongoing ImmuneRACE study, and 950 to 1,500 subjects contributed by 6 global collaborators. The material from the prospective study consisted of cDNA or gDNA derived from T cells, B-cell-depleted T cells, or PBMCs. The dataset comprised deeply sampled blood TCRbeta repertoires from subjects exposed to, actively infected with, or recovered from COVID-19. The sample metadata nearly always contained a de-identified subject ID, COVID-19 status, age in years and sex.

The full study reports these points: The amount of clinical and demographic metadata varied by source and participant and was provided uncurated.

Another Seattle source contributed samples from volunteer blood donors who had recovered from COVID-19. Collaborating institutions collected whole blood in K2EDTA tubes following their own protocols. For TCRbeta analysis, collaborators shipped samples in one of three forms: frozen whole blood, isolated PBMCs, or DNA extracted from either of those sample types. The V and J genes are TRBV20-1 and TRBJ2-3, with TRBD2 tentatively as D gene (6 bases match). This receptor was identified in a man aged 30 to 39 who had recovered from COVID-19. Sequences were obtained from peripheral blood. CDR3 loop: CSASPVADNTDTQYF. The nucleotide sequence is given as TGCAGTGCTAGTCCCGTAGCGGATAACACAGATACGCAGTATTTT.